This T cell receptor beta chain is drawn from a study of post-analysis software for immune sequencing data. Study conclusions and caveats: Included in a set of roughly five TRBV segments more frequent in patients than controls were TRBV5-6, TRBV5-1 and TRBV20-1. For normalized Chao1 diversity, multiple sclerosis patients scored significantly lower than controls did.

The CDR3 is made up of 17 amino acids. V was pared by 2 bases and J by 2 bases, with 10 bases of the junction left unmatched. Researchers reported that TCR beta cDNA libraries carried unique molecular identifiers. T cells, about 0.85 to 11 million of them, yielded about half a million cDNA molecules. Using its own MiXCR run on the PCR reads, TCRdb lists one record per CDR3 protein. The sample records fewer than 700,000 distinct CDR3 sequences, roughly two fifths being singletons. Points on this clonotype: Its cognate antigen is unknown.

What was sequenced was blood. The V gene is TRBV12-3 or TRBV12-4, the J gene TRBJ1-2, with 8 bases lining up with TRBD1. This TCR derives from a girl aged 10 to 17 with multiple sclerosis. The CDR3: CASSLLGDRPPNYGYTF. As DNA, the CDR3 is TGTGCCAGCAGTTTATTAGGGGACAGGCCCCCAAACTATGGCTACACCTTC.